This TCR beta chain derives from a study of cytomegalovirus exposure and HLA in healthy donors. Findings and limits, study-wide: Some V segments could not be told apart, so they were left out, TRBV6-2 and TRBV6-3 among them.

Germline loops: CDR1 ENHRY, CDR2 SYGVKD. V was shortened by 7 bases and J by 7 bases, with 13 bases between the two germline ends. This CDR3 is 13 amino acids long. Both 60 Vbeta primers and 13 Jbeta primers went into the PCR. The protocol was immunoSEQ multiplex PCR, while the TCRdb copy is restricted to in-frame clones and leaves out a portion. The sample lists some 200,000 clones, about 80% occurring once. About this clone: As yet, its antigen is unknown.

The V and J genes are TRBV10-3 and TRBJ2-2; D not resolved. This receptor was obtained from a woman between 25 and 40 years old in good health and CMV-seropositive. The source material was PBMCs. As DNA, the CDR3 is TGTGCCATCAAAGGAGTCTTGGGCGGGGAGCTGTTTTTT. This encodes CAIKGVLGGELFF.